The present entry profiles one T cell receptor (beta chain) with its context. Its ends do not fully match the called genes, so a read error is possible. This entry belongs to a study of cytomegalovirus exposure and HLA in healthy donors. The donors comprised healthy bone marrow donors. The CDR3 runs to 13 residues. The germline CDR1 and CDR2 sequences are MNHNY and SVGAGI (reference sequence). The PCR made use of 60 Vbeta and 13 Jbeta primers. Data came from immunoSEQ multiplex PCR; TCRdb stores just in-frame clones and leaves some out. The data hold around 130,000 clones, with 70% to 90% observed a single time.

This chain links TRBV6-6 with TRBJ1-1; D is possibly TRBD1 (5 bases). Sequencing was done on a sample of PBMCs. This TCR was recovered from a woman in her thirties or forties in good health and CMV-seropositive. CDR3 sequence (DNA): TGTGCCAGCAGCCAGACCTGGGGCACTGAGGCTTTCTTT. It yields the protein CASSQTWGTEAFF.